The 27 T cell receptor beta chains below come from one sample, sequenced in a study of cytomegalovirus exposure and HLA in healthy donors. The PCR contained 60 Vbeta and 13 Jbeta primers. The protocol was immunoSEQ multiplex PCR, while the TCRdb copy is restricted to in-frame clones and leaves out a portion. The table includes about 110,000 clones, roughly four fifths detected once. Sequencing was performed on PBMCs. These TCRs come from a man aged 50 to 59 in good health and CMV-seronegative.

This clone was detected once. The J gene is TRBJ2-5, the V gene TRBV11-2; the D is unclear. Germline lookup yields CDR1 SGHAT and CDR2 FQNNGV. V lost 1 base, J lost 1 base, and 7 bases lay in between. The CDR3 loop spans 14 amino acids. This CDR3 is CASSLVGSQETQYF. CDR3 DNA sequence: TGTGCCAGCAGCTTAGTTGGCAGCCAAGAGACCCAGTACTTC.

This sequence joins TRBV7-2 and TRBJ1-2; 7 bases align to TRBD1. This CDR3 is 14 amino acids long. Germline V lookup: CDR1 SGHTA, CDR2 FQGNSA. Trimming at V came to 4 bases and at J to 7 bases, leaving 9 bases not matched to a gene. The CDR3 sequence: CASSSNRGRGGYTF. CDR3 nucleotides: TGTGCCAGCAGCTCCAACAGGGGTCGGGGTGGCTACACCTTC.

V and J are TRBV6-1 and TRBJ1-5, with 9 nucleotides matching TRBD1. The V segment lost 7 bases and the J segment 6 bases; nucleotides outside the gene matches: 4. The CDR3 has 13 amino acids. Per germline, CDR1 MNHNS and CDR2 SASEGT. The chain's CDR3 is CASTGQGSQPQHF. CDR3 nucleotides: TGTGCCAGCACGGGACAGGGCAGTCAGCCCCAGCATTTT.

V gene TRBV6-4 combines with J gene TRBJ2-1; 8 bases match TRBD2. The CDR3 consists of 14 residues. Per germline, CDR1 MRHNA and CDR2 SNTAGT. V shed 5 bases, J shed 5 bases, and the junction held 5 bases outside the gene matches. The CDR3 sequence is CASSPGLAHNEQFF. DNA for the CDR3: TGTGCCAGCAGTCCCGGACTAGCCCACAATGAGCAGTTCTTC.

The chain has TRBV5-1 and TRBJ2-1, with D possibly TRBD2 on 6 matching bases. The CDR3 is 13 amino acids. The V end was cut by 4 bases, the J end by 3 bases, with 8 bases between. CDR1 SGHRS and CDR2 YFSETQ come from the germline V gene. CDR3 DNA: TGCGCCAGCAGCATGGACTACTACAATGAGCAGTTCTTC. Translating gives CASSMDYYNEQFF.

V usage is TRBV7-2 and J usage is TRBJ1-2; TRBD1 is a possible D gene (5 bases). CDR3 length: 15 amino acids. Trimming pared 3 bases from V and 0 bases from J, leaving 11 bases between. Looked up from germline, CDR1 is SGHTA and CDR2 is FQGNSA. The CDR3 is CASSFGRGSNYGYTF. DNA for the CDR3: TGTGCCAGCAGCTTTGGGAGGGGCTCTAACTATGGCTACACCTTC.

The chain couples TRBV5-1 to TRBJ2-4; TRBD1 matches at 7 bases. CDR1 SGHRS and CDR2 YFSETQ come from the germline V gene. Unmatched junction bases numbered 7, after V lost 5 bases and J lost 2 bases. This CDR3 spans 15 amino acids. CDR3 sequence: CASRPLQGTKNIQYF. CDR3 nucleotides: TGCGCCAGCAGACCGCTACAGGGGACCAAAAACATTCAGTACTTC.

This sequence joins TRBV11-3 and TRBJ1-1, with 7 bases lining up with TRBD1. CDR1 SGHNT and CDR2 YENEEA come from the germline V gene. CDR3 length equals 13 residues. Losses at the gene ends were 5 bases for V and 3 bases for J; bases not matched to a gene: 3. DNA for the CDR3: TGTGCCAGCAGCGCTGGGACAGACACTGAAGCTTTCTTT. Translating gives CASSAGTDTEAFF.

This clone was seen only once. This rearrangement joins TRBV6-6 to TRBJ1-1, with D possibly TRBD1 on 5 matching bases. Germline CDR1 MNHNY, CDR2 SVGAGI (reference sequence). There are 13 residues in the CDR3. V was cut by 4 bases and J by 1 base, with 7 bases left in between. The CDR3 here is CASSSTENTEAFF. The DNA for the CDR3 is TGTGCCAGCAGTTCGACAGAGAACACTGAAGCTTTCTTT.

The rearrangement links TRBV7-2 to TRBJ2-5; 7 positions match TRBD1. V shed 1 base, J shed 2 bases, and the junction held 4 bases outside the gene matches. The germline V gene has CDR1 SGHTA and CDR2 FQGNSA. There are 15 residues in the CDR3. In DNA, the CDR3 is TGTGCCAGCAGCTTAGGGGCCAGGGGGCAAGAGACCCAGTACTTC. Translated, it gives CASSLGARGQETQYF.

The chain joins TRBV7-2 to TRBJ2-1; 10 nucleotides line up with TRBD2. The V and J ends lost 0 bases and 9 bases, in that order; junction bases with no gene match: 8. In germline, CDR1 is SGHTA, CDR2 FQGNSA. The CDR3 sequence is 16 residues long. CDR3 region: CASSLATASGGGEQFF. The DNA for the CDR3 is TGTGCCAGCAGCTTAGCGACGGCTAGCGGGGGTGGTGAGCAGTTCTTC.

This clone was seen once. The CDR3 DNA reads as TGTGCCAGCAGTGACGGAGAGACGGCGAACACCGGGGAGCTGTTTTTT. It is translated as CASSDGETANTGELFF. V and J are TRBV25-1 and TRBJ2-2; D unresolved. CDR1 and CDR2 (germline): MGHDK, SYGVNS. The CDR3 is 16 residues long. V dropped 3 bases and J dropped 0 bases, with 11 bases sitting between them.

The rearrangement uses TRBV4-1 and TRBJ1-5, with 7 bases identical to TRBD1. The J segment lost 4 bases and the V segment lost 3 bases, leaving 9 bases of the junction unmatched. Germline CDR1 and CDR2: MGHRA and YSYEKL. CDR3 length equals 16 residues. The CDR3 is CASSQYYRGANQPQHF. The CDR3 DNA is TGCGCCAGCAGCCAGTACTACAGGGGCGCAAATCAGCCCCAGCATTTT.

The chain couples TRBV7-2 to TRBJ2-7, with D uncertain. Trimming removed 1 base at V and 4 bases at J, with 5 bases between. Germline-derived CDR1 and CDR2 are SGHTA and FQGNSA. The CDR3 covers 12 residues. The CDR3 region is CASSLVAYEQYF. In DNA form, the CDR3 reads TGTGCCAGCAGCTTAGTTGCGTACGAGCAGTACTTC.

This clone appeared once. The V and J genes are TRBV30 and TRBJ2-5; D is undetermined. With 0 bases removed from V and 5 bases from J, the gap between germline ends came to 4 bases. The V gene's germline CDR1 is GTSNPN and CDR2 SVGIG (reference sequence). The CDR3 consists of 11 residues. CDR3 residues: CAWSVQETQYF. The CDR3 DNA reads TGTGCCTGGAGTGTACAGGAGACCCAGTACTTC.

This clone was found a few times. This sequence joins TRBV4-2 and TRBJ2-2, with TRBD2 identical over 7 bases. The CDR3 has 16 amino acids. The junction had 10 bases not matched to a gene; V was cut back by 5 bases and J by 4 bases. Germline assignment: CDR1 LGHNA and CDR2 YNFKEQ. The CDR3 nucleotides are TGTGCCAGCAGCTATTACACGAGCGGGGCCACCGGGGAGCTGTTTTTT. It encodes CASSYYTSGATGELFF.

The chain uses TRBV6-1 and TRBJ1-4, with 9 positions matching TRBD1. Per the germline V gene, CDR1 is MNHNS and CDR2 is SASEGT. This CDR3 has 14 residues. J gave up 7 bases and V 6 bases, and 6 bases lay outside the gene matches. CDR3 bases: TGTGCCAGCAGACAGGGGGCGCGGGTTGAAAAACTGTTTTTT. This sequence encodes CASRQGARVEKLFF.

Of note for this clone: The sample contains more than one DNA sequence encoding this CDR3. The chain recombines TRBV7-3 with TRBJ1-2; D not resolved. With 2 bases removed from V and 2 bases from J, the gap between germline ends came to 6 bases. Germline CDR1 is SGHTA and CDR2 is FQGTGA. The CDR3 runs 13 residues. For the CDR3, the DNA is TGTGCCAGCAGCTTAGGGCAAAACTATGGCTACACCTTC. This gives the protein CASSLGQNYGYTF.

This rearrangement joins TRBV7-2 to TRBJ2-5; 12 bases line up with TRBD2. The V and J ends lost 4 bases and 5 bases, in that order; junction bases with no gene match: 8. The CDR3 has 16 residues. CDR1 SGHTA and CDR2 FQGNSA come from the germline V gene. In DNA form, the CDR3 reads TGTGCCAGCAGCTCCTCTAGCGGGGGGGCCGGCGAGACCCAGTACTTC. The encoded protein is CASSSSSGGAGETQYF.

V gene TRBV14 combines with J gene TRBJ1-6; no clear D gene. CDR1 SGHDN and CDR2 FVKESK come from the germline V gene. V was cut by 1 base and J by 7 bases, with 11 bases left in between. The CDR3 is 15 amino acids. CDR3 sequence (DNA): TGTGCCAGCAGCCAAGTGTCGTCGGGAAATTCACCCCTCCACTTT. Translation gives CASSQVSSGNSPLHF.

Only a few counts were recorded for this clone. The chain recombines TRBV11-2 with TRBJ1-1; the D gene is possibly TRBD1 (5 bases). Germline-derived CDR1 and CDR2 are SGHAT and FQNNGV. There are 13 residues in the CDR3. Trimming left V 4 bases short and J 0 bases short, with 6 bases between. CDR3 in amino acids: CASSSGLNTEAFF. CDR3 nucleotide sequence: TGTGCCAGCAGCTCAGGGCTGAACACTGAAGCTTTCTTT.

The CDR3 coding sequence is TGTGCAAGTCGCTTTGGGGGGTCTGATGGGATAATGAATCAGCCCCAGCATTTT. Residues: CASRFGGSDGIMNQPQHF. J is TRBJ1-5 and V is TRBV12-2. TRBV12-2 is a pseudogene. The CDR3 covers 18 residues.

This rearrangement joins TRBV7-9 to TRBJ1-5; 7 bases align to TRBD1. With 6 bases clipped from V and 4 bases from J, the junction kept 6 bases outside the gene matches. Germline CDR1 reads SEHNR; CDR2 reads FQNEAQ (reference sequence). The CDR3 loop spans 14 amino acids. The CDR3 loop reads CASSIDRVNQPQHF. CDR3 sequence (DNA): TGTGCCAGCAGTATTGACAGGGTGAATCAGCCCCAGCATTTT.

This clone was picked up one time. The chain employs TRBV30 and TRBJ2-7, with 8 bases fitting TRBD2. The CDR3 has 14 amino acids. CDR1 is GTSNPN and CDR2 is SVGIG in the germline V gene (reference sequence). After removal of 6 bases from V and 5 bases from J, the junction contained 12 bases not matched to a gene. CDR3 sequence (DNA): TGTGCCTGCATGGGAGCGGGGGATCAAGACGAGCAGTACTTC. Translated, it gives CACMGAGDQDEQYF.

The chain uses TRBV19 and TRBJ2-1; the match to TRBD1 covers 10 bases. V lost 6 bases, J lost 4 bases, and 3 bases stayed unmatched. The CDR3 totals 14 residues. CDR1 LNHDA and CDR2 SQIVND come from the germline V gene (reference sequence). The CDR3 reads CASRDRGLYNEQFF. The CDR3, as DNA: TGTGCCAGTAGAGACAGGGGGCTATACAATGAGCAGTTCTTC.

The V call is TRBV7-6, the J call TRBJ1-1; D is possibly TRBD1 (5 bases). Looked up from germline, CDR1 is SGHVS and CDR2 is FNYEAQ. Trimming took 4 bases from V and 3 from J, leaving 9 bases between them. The CDR3 contains 13 residues. The CDR3 sequence: CASSSQGDTEAFF. In DNA, the CDR3 is TGTGCCAGCAGCTCCCAGGGTGACACTGAAGCTTTCTTT.

The CDR3 bases are TGTGCCAGCAGCTTGGACCCGGGGAGCAATCAGCCCCAGCATTTT. It codes for CASSLDPGSNQPQHF. This rearrangement joins TRBV5-5 to TRBJ1-5; D is uncertain. Germline lookup yields CDR1 SGHKS and CDR2 YYEKEE (reference sequence). V shed 0 bases and J shed 1 base, with 8 bases lying between them. The CDR3 is made up of 15 amino acids.